These T cell receptor beta chains were read from a single sample in a study of liver allograft versus peripheral blood T cells. TCRdb ran MiXCR on the reads and lists one entry per CDR3 protein. The repertoire holds more than 3,500 distinct CDR3 sequences, 15% seen once, with about 3.9% in the top ten. These receptors originate from a human patient who had a liver transplant. Some T cells may be graft donor cells. Both conserved end residues are part of each CDR3. The D gene is left open where the match is weak. Clone size is not always given. Where it is, it says once, few, many or a class for expanded clones.

J	V	D	size	CDR3	DNA
TRBJ1-2	TRBV5-5	-	medium-sized	CASSPKGEQGKVRYGYTF	TGTGCCAGCAGCCCTAAGGGGGAACAGGGAAAGGTTCGCTATGGCTACACCTTC
TRBJ2-3	TRBV28	-	medium-sized	CATRDGPGYTQYF	TGTGCCACCAGGGACGGGCCGGGTTATACGCAGTATTTT
TRBJ2-7	TRBV6-5	TRBD1	medium-sized	CASSRGTGGTYEQYF	TGTGCCAGCAGCAGAGGGACAGGGGGGACCTACGAGCAGTACTTC
TRBJ2-5	TRBV10-2	-	few	CASSESARAGPYQETQYF	TGCGCCAGCAGTGAGAGTGCGAGGGCGGGCCCGTACCAAGAGACCCAGTACTTC
TRBJ2-7	TRBV6-1	TRBD2	medium-sized	CASRLAGGTAHEQYF	TGTGCCAGCAGGCTAGCGGGAGGTACAGCCCACGAGCAGTACTTC
TRBJ2-5	TRBV6-5	-	medium-sized	CASSGGETQYF	TGTGCCAGCAGTGGGGGCGAGACCCAGTACTTC
TRBJ1-1	TRBV20-1	TRBD1	few	CSASPGQGVTEAFF	TGCAGTGCTAGCCCGGGACAGGGGGTCACTGAAGCTTTCTTT
TRBJ1-6	TRBV19	TRBD1	large	CASSIGTTGDGNSPLHF	TGTGCCAGTAGTATCGGGACAACAGGGGACGGAAATTCACCCCTCCACTTT
TRBJ2-2	TRBV6-5	TRBD2	medium-sized	CASSYSPSGGRAGELFF	TGTGCCAGCAGTTACTCTCCTAGCGGGGGGAGGGCCGGGGAGCTGTTTTTT
TRBJ1-4	TRBV19	-	medium-sized	CASRDQGSGEKLFF	TGTGCCAGTAGAGATCAGGGGTCTGGTGAAAAACTGTTTTTT
TRBJ1-5	TRBV19	-	medium-sized	CASSTTADQPQHF	TGTGCCAGTAGTACGACCGCCGATCAGCCCCAGCATTTT
TRBJ2-3	TRBV20-1	-	few	CSASQRDTQYF	TGCAGTGCTAGCCAGCGGGATACGCAGTATTTT
TRBJ2-7	TRBV12-3/TRBV12-4	TRBD2	few	CASSFTSGTSEQYF	TGTGCCAGCAGTTTTACTAGCGGGACCAGCGAGCAGTACTTC
TRBJ1-2	TRBV5-1	-	few	CASSLAVGPSQNYGYTF	TGCGCCAGCAGCTTGGCCGTTGGGCCATCTCAAAACTATGGCTACACCTTC
TRBJ2-2	TRBV19	-	large	CASTTQGSGELFF	TGTGCCAGTACCACCCAGGGGTCTGGGGAGCTGTTTTTT
TRBJ1-6	TRBV6-5	TRBD1	medium-sized	CASSPATGGGSPLHF	TGTGCCAGCAGCCCAGCTACAGGGGGAGGATCACCCCTCCACTTT
TRBJ1-1	TRBV20-1	-	-	CRAASDGNTEAFF	TGCCGTGCGGCGAGCGACGGAAACACTGAAGCTTTCTTT
TRBJ2-2	TRBV9	TRBD2	many	CASSVGGGYTGELFF	TGTGCCAGCAGCGTAGGGGGGGGATACACCGGGGAGCTGTTTTTT
TRBJ1-5	TRBV10-3	TRBD1	medium-sized	CAIAAGGSNQPQHF	TGTGCCATCGCGGCAGGGGGTAGCAATCAGCCCCAGCATTTT
TRBJ2-7	TRBV5-4	-	medium-sized	CASSLDLREQYF	TGTGCCAGCAGCTTGGACTTGCGAGAGCAGTACTTC
TRBJ2-7	TRBV20-1	TRBD2	few	CSAWGSGNYEQYF	TGCAGTGCGTGGGGTAGCGGGAACTACGAGCAGTACTTC
TRBJ1-4	TRBV5-1	TRBD1	-	CASSGRTGGKEKLFF	TGCGCCAGCAGCGGACGGACAGGTGGGAAAGAAAAACTGTTTTTT
TRBJ1-6	TRBV23-1	TRBD1	once	CASSQRQGLISPLHF	TGCGCCAGCAGTCAGAGACAGGGTCTCATCTCACCCCTCCACTTT
TRBJ2-1	TRBV19	TRBD1	medium-sized	CASSSPGTGKGNEQFF	TGTGCCAGTAGTTCTCCCGGGACAGGGAAGGGGAATGAGCAGTTCTTC
TRBJ1-5	TRBV18	-	medium-sized	CASSQGDQPQHF	TGTGCCAGCTCACAGGGAGATCAGCCCCAGCATTTT
TRBJ1-6	TRBV28	-	medium-sized	CASSSARDTYSPLHF	TGTGCCAGCAGTTCCGCCCGGGACACCTATTCACCCCTCCACTTT
TRBJ2-3	TRBV5-6	TRBD2	medium-sized	CASSLETGGFTDTQYF	TGTGCCAGCAGCTTGGAAACGGGGGGGTTTACAGATACGCAGTATTTT
TRBJ1-1	TRBV12-3/TRBV12-4	-	many	CASSLRTDRTEAFF	TGTGCCAGCAGTTTGAGGACAGATCGGACTGAAGCTTTCTTT
TRBJ2-7	TRBV30	-	many	CAWSVQVTYEQYF	TGTGCCTGGAGTGTACAGGTTACCTACGAGCAGTACTTC